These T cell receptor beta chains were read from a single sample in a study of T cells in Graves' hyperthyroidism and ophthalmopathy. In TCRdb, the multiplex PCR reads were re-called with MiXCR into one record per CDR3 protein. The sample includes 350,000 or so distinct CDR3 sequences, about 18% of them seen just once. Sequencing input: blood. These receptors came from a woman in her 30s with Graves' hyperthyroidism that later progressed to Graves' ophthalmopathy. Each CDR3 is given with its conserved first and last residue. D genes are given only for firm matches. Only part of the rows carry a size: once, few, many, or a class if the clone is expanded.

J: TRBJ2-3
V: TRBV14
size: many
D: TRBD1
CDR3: CASSQDPLGQGGPDTQYF
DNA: TGTGCCAGCAGCCAAGATCCCTTGGGACAGGGTGGCCCAGATACGCAGTATTTT

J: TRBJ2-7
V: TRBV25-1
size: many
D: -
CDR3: CASGGQYMYEQYF
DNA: TGTGCCAGCGGTGGACAGTATATGTACGAGCAGTACTTC

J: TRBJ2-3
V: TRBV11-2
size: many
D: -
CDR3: CASSLRGGGETDTQYF
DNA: TGTGCCAGCAGTCTAAGGGGGGGCGGAGAAACAGATACGCAGTATTTT

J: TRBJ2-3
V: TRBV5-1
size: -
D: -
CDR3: CASSFFDSDTDTQYF
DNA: TGCGCCAGCAGCTTTTTTGACAGCGACACAGATACGCAGTATTTT

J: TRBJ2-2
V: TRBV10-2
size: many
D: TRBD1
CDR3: CATRDSSTGELFF
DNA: TGCGCCACCCGGGACAGTAGCACCGGGGAGCTGTTTTTT

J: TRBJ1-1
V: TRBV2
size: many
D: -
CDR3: CASTLIGQVDEAFF
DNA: TGTGCCAGCACCCTCATAGGGCAGGTGGATGAAGCTTTCTTT

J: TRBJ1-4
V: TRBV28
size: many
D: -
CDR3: CASSPIHSGRPPATNEKLFF
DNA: TGTGCCAGCAGTCCGATACACTCCGGCCGCCCCCCCGCAACTAATGAAAAACTGTTTTTT

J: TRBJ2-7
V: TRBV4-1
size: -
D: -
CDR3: CASSLFGGNEQYF
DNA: TGCGCCAGCAGCCTCTTCGGTGGCAACGAGCAGTACTTC

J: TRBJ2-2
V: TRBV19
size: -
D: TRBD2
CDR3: CASSNLKPSGSQGELFF
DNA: TGTGCCAGTAGTAACCTGAAACCTAGCGGGAGTCAAGGGGAGCTGTTTTTT

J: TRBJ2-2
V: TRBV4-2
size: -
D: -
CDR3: CASSQGLNTGELFF
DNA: TGTGCCAGCAGCCAAGGTTTGAACACCGGGGAGCTGTTTTTT

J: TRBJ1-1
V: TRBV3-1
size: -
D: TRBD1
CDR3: CASSQGAGGRTEAFF
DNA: TGTGCCAGCAGCCAAGGTGCAGGGGGCAGGACTGAAGCTTTCTTT

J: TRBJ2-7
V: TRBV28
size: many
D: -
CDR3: CASSLGPVLTPGSTYEQYF
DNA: TGTGCCAGCAGTTTAGGGCCCGTTTTAACCCCCGGATCCACCTACGAGCAGTACTTC

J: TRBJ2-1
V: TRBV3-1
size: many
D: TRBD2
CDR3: CASSRRGLAGGNEQFF
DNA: TGTGCCAGCAGCCGACGCGGACTAGCGGGAGGGAATGAGCAGTTCTTC

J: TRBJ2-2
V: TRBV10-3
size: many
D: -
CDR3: CAISESVTGELFF
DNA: TGTGCCATCAGTGAGTCGGTCACCGGGGAGCTGTTTTTT

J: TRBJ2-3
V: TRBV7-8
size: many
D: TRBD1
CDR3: CASSQQGALIKDTQYF
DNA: TGTGCCAGCAGCCAACAGGGGGCGCTTATTAAAGATACGCAGTATTTT

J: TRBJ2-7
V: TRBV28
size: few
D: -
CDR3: CASSPTRFRQYF
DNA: TGTGCCAGCAGTCCGACCCGTTTTCGGCAATACTTC

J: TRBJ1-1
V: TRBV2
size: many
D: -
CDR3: CASRWTANTEAFF
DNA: TGTGCCAGCAGATGGACAGCGAACACTGAAGCTTTCTTT

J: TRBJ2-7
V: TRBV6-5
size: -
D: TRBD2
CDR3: CASSYMFGTSGMYEQYF
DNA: TGTGCCAGCAGTTACATGTTCGGAACTAGCGGGATGTACGAGCAGTACTTC

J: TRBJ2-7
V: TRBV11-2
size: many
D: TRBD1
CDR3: CASSWVPRTGGEQYF
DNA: TGTGCCAGCAGCTGGGTTCCTCGGACAGGGGGCGAACAGTACTTC

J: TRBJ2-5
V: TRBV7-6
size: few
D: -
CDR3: CASSLAPGLGETQYF
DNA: TGTGCCAGCAGCTTAGCGCCGGGACTGGGGGAGACCCAGTACTTC

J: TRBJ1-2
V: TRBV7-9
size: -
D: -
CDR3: CASSLGETGYGYTF
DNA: TGTGCCAGCAGCTTAGGGGAAACGGGCTATGGCTACACCTTC

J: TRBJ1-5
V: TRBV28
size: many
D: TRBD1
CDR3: CASTELPTLGGYQPQHF
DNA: TGTGCCAGCACGGAGCTACCTACCTTAGGGGGCTATCAGCCCCAGCATTTT

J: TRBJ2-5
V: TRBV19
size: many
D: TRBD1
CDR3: CASSWDRVSETQYF
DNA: TGTGCCAGTAGTTGGGACAGGGTGAGCGAGACCCAGTACTTC

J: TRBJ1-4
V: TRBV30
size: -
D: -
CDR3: CASAQGDGNEKLFF
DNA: TGTGCCTCGGCTCAAGGGGACGGTAATGAAAAACTGTTTTTT

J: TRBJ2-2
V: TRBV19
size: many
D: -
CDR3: CASSEPANTGELFF
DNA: TGTGCCAGTAGCGAGCCGGCGAACACCGGGGAGCTGTTTTTT

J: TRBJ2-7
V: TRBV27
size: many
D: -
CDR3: CASGVLGSSYEQYF
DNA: TGTGCCAGCGGTGTTTTGGGTAGCTCCTACGAGCAGTACTTC

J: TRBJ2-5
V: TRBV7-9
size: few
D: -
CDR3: CASSSEAGRETQYF
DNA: TGTGCCAGCAGCTCAGAGGCAGGAAGAGAGACCCAGTACTTC

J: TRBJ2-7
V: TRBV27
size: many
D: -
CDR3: CASSPTEPYEQYF
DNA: TGTGCCAGCAGTCCGACAGAACCCTACGAGCAGTACTTC

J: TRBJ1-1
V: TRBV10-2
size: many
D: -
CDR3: CASSESMGGNTEAFF
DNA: TGCGCCAGCAGTGAGTCGATGGGGGGGAACACTGAAGCTTTCTTT